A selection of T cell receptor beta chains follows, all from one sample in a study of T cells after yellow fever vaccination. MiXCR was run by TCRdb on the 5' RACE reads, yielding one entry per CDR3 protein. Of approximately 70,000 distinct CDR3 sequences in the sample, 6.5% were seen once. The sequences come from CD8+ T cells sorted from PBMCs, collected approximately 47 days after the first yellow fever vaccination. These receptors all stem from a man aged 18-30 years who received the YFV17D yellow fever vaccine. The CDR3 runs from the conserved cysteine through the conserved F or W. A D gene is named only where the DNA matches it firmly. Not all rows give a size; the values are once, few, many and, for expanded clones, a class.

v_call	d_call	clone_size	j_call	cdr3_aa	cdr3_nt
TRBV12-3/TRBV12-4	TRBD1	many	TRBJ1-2	CASSQPTGYGYTF	TGTGCCAGCAGCCAACCGACAGGGTATGGCTACACCTTC
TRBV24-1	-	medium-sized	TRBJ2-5	CATSDLQGAEETQYF	TGTGCCACCAGTGATTTACAAGGTGCCGAAGAGACCCAGTACTTC
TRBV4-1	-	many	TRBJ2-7	CASSQIYRQYEQYF	TGCGCCAGCAGCCAAATTTACAGGCAGTACGAGCAGTACTTC
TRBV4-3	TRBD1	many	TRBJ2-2	CASSHLPGTVDAGELFF	TGCGCCAGCAGCCATCTCCCGGGGACAGTTGACGCCGGGGAGCTGTTTTTT
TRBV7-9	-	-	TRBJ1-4	CASSLGDDTNEKLFF	TGTGCCAGCAGCTTAGGCGACGACACTAATGAAAAACTGTTTTTT
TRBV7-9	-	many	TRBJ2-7	CASSLGFSRVSSYEQYF	TGTGCCAGCAGCTTAGGCTTTAGCCGGGTGAGCTCCTACGAGCAGTACTTC
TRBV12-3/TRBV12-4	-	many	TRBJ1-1	CASSPGALNTEAFF	TGTGCCAGCAGTCCAGGGGCGCTGAACACTGAAGCTTTCTTT
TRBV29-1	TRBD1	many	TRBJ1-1	CSVEGGQGARLNTEAFF	TGCAGCGTTGAAGGGGGACAGGGGGCTCGACTGAACACTGAAGCTTTCTTT
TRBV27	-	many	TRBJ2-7	CASKKGQGPSYEQYF	TGTGCCAGCAAAAAAGGGCAGGGGCCCTCCTACGAGCAGTACTTC
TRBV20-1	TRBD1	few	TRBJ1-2	CSASGQGRYYGYTF	TGCAGTGCTTCTGGACAGGGGCGGTACTATGGCTACACCTTC
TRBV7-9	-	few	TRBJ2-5	CASSHLHMGQETQYF	TGTGCCAGCAGCCACCTACACATGGGTCAAGAGACCCAGTACTTC
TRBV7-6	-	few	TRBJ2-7	CASSLVGQSYEQYF	TGTGCCAGCAGCTTAGTAGGGCAGTCCTACGAGCAGTACTTC
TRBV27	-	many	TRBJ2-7	CASSLSGTATYEQYF	TGTGCCAGCAGTTTGTCCGGGACCGCCACCTACGAGCAGTACTTC
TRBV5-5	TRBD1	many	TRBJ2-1	CASSPAWTGEFF	TGTGCCAGCAGCCCGGCCTGGACAGGGGAGTTCTTC
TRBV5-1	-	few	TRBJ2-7	CASSSRGEHEQYF	TGCGCCAGCTCGAGCCGGGGTGAGCACGAGCAGTACTTC
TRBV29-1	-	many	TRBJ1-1	CSVDYGSTEAFF	TGCAGCGTTGACTACGGGAGCACTGAAGCTTTCTTT
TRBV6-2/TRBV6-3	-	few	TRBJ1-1	CASSYSGAGTEAFF	TGTGCCAGCAGTTACTCAGGGGCAGGGACTGAAGCTTTCTTT
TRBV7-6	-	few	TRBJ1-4	CASRPTRQANEKLFF	TGTGCCAGCAGGCCTACCAGACAGGCTAATGAAAAACTGTTTTTT
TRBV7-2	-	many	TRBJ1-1	CASSSATGLTEAFF	TGTGCCAGCAGCTCCGCGACGGGGCTTACTGAAGCTTTCTTT
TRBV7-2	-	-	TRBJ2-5	CASSLGRGGHGETQYF	TGTGCCAGCAGCTTAGGGAGGGGGGGGCACGGAGAGACCCAGTACTTC
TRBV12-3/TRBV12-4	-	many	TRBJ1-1	CASSFQGALNTEAFF	TGTGCCAGCAGTTTCCAGGGCGCGCTGAACACTGAAGCTTTCTTT
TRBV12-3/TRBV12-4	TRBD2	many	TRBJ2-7	CASSPSPGGYYEQYF	TGTGCCAGCAGTCCGTCTCCGGGAGGATACTACGAGCAGTACTTC
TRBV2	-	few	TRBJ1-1	CASPPPERGRTEAFF	TGTGCCAGCCCCCCTCCGGAGCGGGGAAGGACTGAAGCTTTCTTT
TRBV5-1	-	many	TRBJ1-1	CASVGARTEAFF	TGCGCCAGCGTGGGGGCGCGTACTGAAGCTTTCTTT
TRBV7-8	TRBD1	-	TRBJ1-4	CASSSTGDPGGEKLFF	TGTGCCAGCAGCTCCACAGGGGATCCGGGTGGTGAAAAACTGTTTTTT